The next 21 T cell receptor beta chains were all read from a single sample in a study of cytomegalovirus exposure and HLA in healthy donors. Data came from immunoSEQ multiplex PCR; TCRdb stores just in-frame clones and leaves some out. The sample lists tens of thousands of clones; around 90% were seen once. The specimen was PBMCs. These receptors were collected from a woman younger than 30 in good health and CMV-seropositive.

The chain has TRBV6-5 and TRBJ1-3, with D unresolved. Trimming cost V 2 bases and J 0 bases, with 8 bases left between them. Germline CDR1 MNHEY, CDR2 SVGAGI. The CDR3 length is 15 residues. The CDR3 here is CASSYDTSSGNTIYF. The CDR3 DNA reads as TGTGCCAGCAGTTACGACACCTCCTCTGGAAACACCATATATTTT.

The chain carries TRBV7-3 and TRBJ2-7; TRBD1 matches at 8 bases. This CDR3 has 11 amino acids. V was pared by 9 bases and J by 6 bases, with 4 bases of the junction left unmatched. Germline lookup yields CDR1 SGHTA and CDR2 FQGTGA. The CDR3 loop is CASCRGPEQYF. CDR3 bases: TGTGCCAGTTGCAGGGGGCCCGAGCAGTACTTC.

The J gene is TRBJ1-1, the V gene TRBV19; 7 bases fit TRBD1. The CDR3 totals 13 residues. Trimming removed 4 bases from V and 3 bases from J; junction bases left unmatched: 2. Germline V gene data show CDR1 as LNHDA and CDR2 as SQIVND (reference sequence). CDR3 nucleotide sequence: TGTGCCAGTAGTAGGGACAGTGACACTGAAGCTTTCTTT. This sequence encodes CASSRDSDTEAFF.

The chain links TRBV7-9 to TRBJ1-4, with D possibly being TRBD1 (5 bases). The CDR3 sequence is 15 residues long. Trimming removed 0 bases at V and 7 bases at J, with 12 bases between. Germline CDR1 and CDR2: SEHNR and FQNEAQ (reference sequence). The CDR3 loop is CASSLATGVAEKLFF. CDR3 DNA: TGTGCCAGCAGCTTAGCGACGGGGGTCGCTGAAAAACTGTTTTTT.

This chain connects TRBV2 to TRBJ2-7, with D tentatively TRBD2 (5 bases). Germline V gives CDR1 SNHLY, CDR2 FYNNEI. Trimming took off 3 bases at V and 7 bases at J, with 22 bases between the two ends. CDR3 length equals 16 residues. The CDR3 loop is CASSDPNDAGTGEQYF. The CDR3 region has the DNA TGTGCCAGCAGTGACCCCAATGATGCAGGCACGGGAGAGCAGTACTTC.

The chain carries TRBV6-5 and TRBJ2-5, with TRBD1 matching 8 bases. Germline V CDR1 and CDR2: MNHEY, SVGAGI. J was trimmed by 3 bases and V by 4 bases; bases with no gene match: 4. This CDR3 spans 14 amino acids. DNA of the CDR3: TGTGCCAGCAGTTTTGGACAGGGAAAAGAGACCCAGTACTTC. Amino acid sequence: CASSFGQGKETQYF.

The chain combines TRBV28 with TRBJ1-4, with D perhaps matching TRBD1 (5 bases). Germline V lookup: CDR1 MDHEN, CDR2 SYDVKM. V gave up 5 bases and J gave up 13 bases, with 14 bases separating them. The CDR3 extends over 12 amino acids. The CDR3 DNA reads as TGTGCCAGCAGTCCTGCAGGGTTGGGACTGTTTTTT. It specifies CASSPAGLGLFF.

V gene TRBV4-3 combines with J gene TRBJ2-7; possibly TRBD1 for D (5 bases). Germline V gene data show CDR1 as LGHNA and CDR2 as YSLEER. The V end lost 3 bases, the J end lost 6 bases, and 15 bases lay between the germline ends. This CDR3 contains 14 residues. The CDR3 DNA sequence: TGCGCCAGCAGCCAGGACCTCAAAGGGGTCGAGCAGTACTTC. It specifies CASSQDLKGVEQYF.

CDR3 in DNA: TGTGCCAGCAGCCTGGGCCGAAGATCCAATGAGCAGTTCTTC. Translation: CASSLGRRSNEQFF. The chain links TRBV6-5 to TRBJ2-1; D not certain. Per the germline V gene, CDR1 is MNHEY and CDR2 is SVGAGI. V lost 6 bases and J 6 bases, leaving 15 bases between the germline ends. This CDR3 comprises 14 residues.

The chain uses TRBV4-2 and TRBJ2-7, with 12 bases identical to TRBD2. The V and J ends lost 0 bases and 4 bases, in that order; junction bases with no gene match: 7. The CDR3 is made up of 17 amino acids. Germline assignment: CDR1 LGHNA and CDR2 YNFKEQ. CDR3 region: CASSQEGASGGAYEQYF. DNA of the CDR3: TGTGCCAGCAGCCAAGAGGGCGCTAGCGGGGGGGCTTACGAGCAGTACTTC.

CDR3 sequence reads: CASSQELDRDEKLFF. Here the CDR3 DNA reads TGCGCCAGCAGCCAAGAGTTGGACAGGGATGAAAAACTGTTTTTT. The genes are TRBV4-3 and TRBJ1-4, with TRBD1 identical over 8 bases. From germline, CDR1 is LGHNA and CDR2 YSLEER. CDR3 length: 15 residues. V shed 0 bases, J shed 6 bases, and the junction held 3 bases outside the gene matches.

The V gene is TRBV25-1, the J gene TRBJ2-7; D remains unclear. This CDR3 has 14 amino acids. Trimming took 6 bases from V and 2 from J, leaving 14 bases between them. CDR1 MGHDK and CDR2 SYGVNS come from the germline V gene. The CDR3 bases are TGTGCCAGCAGCCCCTCAACCACACCCTACGAGCAGTACTTC. Amino acid sequence: CASSPSTTPYEQYF.

This chain joins TRBV5-1 and TRBJ1-4; no definite D call. V shed 1 base and J shed 5 bases, with 12 bases lying between them. The CDR3 sequence is 15 residues long. CDR1 SGHRS and CDR2 YFSETQ come from the germline V gene. The CDR3 sequence is CASSLSNPQNEKLFF. As DNA, the CDR3 is TGCGCCAGCAGCTTGTCTAATCCGCAAAATGAAAAACTGTTTTTT.

The chain couples TRBV14 to TRBJ2-2; 9 nucleotides agree with TRBD2. V lost 0 bases, J lost 2 bases, and 7 bases stayed unmatched. This CDR3 contains 18 residues. In germline, CDR1 is SGHDN, CDR2 FVKESK. The CDR3 loop reads CASSQEGRGGANTGELFF. CDR3 bases: TGTGCCAGCAGCCAAGAAGGACGCGGGGGGGCAAACACCGGGGAGCTGTTTTTT.

The chain is built from TRBV25-1 and TRBJ2-1; D might be TRBD2 (7 bases). V was clipped by 5 bases and J by 0 bases, with 17 bases between them. The germline gives CDR1 MGHDK, CDR2 SYGVNS. The CDR3 runs 17 residues. As DNA, the CDR3 is TGTGCCAGCAGTTCCCCCTCGGGGGGCGGCTCCTACAATGAGCAGTTCTTC. Amino acids: CASSSPSGGGSYNEQFF.

The rearrangement joins TRBV6-1 to TRBJ2-7; D might be TRBD1 (5 bases). Trimming stripped 5 bases from V and 3 bases from J, with 14 bases between. The V gene's germline CDR1 is MNHNS and CDR2 SASEGT. This CDR3 spans 14 amino acids. The CDR3 reads CASSRAPGIYEQYF. In nucleotides, the CDR3 is TGTGCCAGCAGTCGCGCACCAGGGATCTACGAGCAGTACTTC.

This clone was seen a handful of times. V usage is TRBV28 and J usage is TRBJ1-5; D unclear. The CDR3 length is 10 residues. The V and J ends lost 3 bases and 13 bases respectively, with 7 bases between them. In germline, CDR1 is MDHEN, CDR2 SYDVKM. The DNA for the CDR3 is TGTGCCAGCAGTTTCCCAGAACAGCATTTT. Encoded protein: CASSFPEQHF.

This chain joins TRBV11-3 and TRBJ2-1, with D maybe TRBD1 (5 bases). The CDR3 length is 13 residues. Deletions cut 4 bases from V and 5 bases from J, with 9 bases between. The germline V gene encodes CDR1 SGHNT and CDR2 YENEEA. CDR3 coding DNA: TGTGCCAGCAGCTCGCAGGGCGACAATGAGCAGTTCTTC. It translates to CASSSQGDNEQFF.

The chain uses TRBV9 and TRBJ2-5, with TRBD2 matching over 10 bases. The V gene's germline CDR1 is SGDLS and CDR2 YYNGEE. The CDR3 runs 18 residues. V lost 1 base and J lost 5; bases outside the gene matches: 14. The DNA of the CDR3 is TGTGCCAGCAGCGTACGGAGTAGCGGGGGGTCCTTCGGGGAGACCCAGTACTTC. This encodes CASSVRSSGGSFGETQYF.

This clone appeared a single time. The gene calls are TRBV7-6 and TRBJ2-3, with 9 bases lining up with TRBD2. This CDR3 is 16 amino acids long. Trimming at V came to 7 bases and at J to 4 bases, leaving 12 bases not matched to a gene. From germline, CDR1 is SGHVS and CDR2 FNYEAQ. CDR3 loop: CASTRAGGRSADTQYF. The CDR3 DNA is TGTGCCAGCACACGAGCGGGGGGACGGTCAGCAGATACGCAGTATTTT. The variable domain in full, completed from reference TRBV7-6 and TRBJ2-3, reads GAGVSQSPRYKVTKRGQDVALRCDPISGHVSLYWYRQALGQGPEFLTYFNYEAQQDKSGLPNDRFSAERPEGSISTLTIQRTEQRDSAMYRCASTRAGGRSADTQYFGPGTRLTVL.

This clone was picked up a small number of times. The chain couples TRBV4-2 to TRBJ2-3; TRBD1 matches at 7 bases. The germline CDR1 and CDR2 sequences are LGHNA and YNFKEQ. The CDR3 totals 14 residues. J lost 2 bases, V lost 6 bases, and 5 bases had no gene match. Written as DNA, the CDR3 is TGTGCCAGCAGGTCGACAGGGAACACAGATACGCAGTATTTT. The encoded protein is CASRSTGNTDTQYF.